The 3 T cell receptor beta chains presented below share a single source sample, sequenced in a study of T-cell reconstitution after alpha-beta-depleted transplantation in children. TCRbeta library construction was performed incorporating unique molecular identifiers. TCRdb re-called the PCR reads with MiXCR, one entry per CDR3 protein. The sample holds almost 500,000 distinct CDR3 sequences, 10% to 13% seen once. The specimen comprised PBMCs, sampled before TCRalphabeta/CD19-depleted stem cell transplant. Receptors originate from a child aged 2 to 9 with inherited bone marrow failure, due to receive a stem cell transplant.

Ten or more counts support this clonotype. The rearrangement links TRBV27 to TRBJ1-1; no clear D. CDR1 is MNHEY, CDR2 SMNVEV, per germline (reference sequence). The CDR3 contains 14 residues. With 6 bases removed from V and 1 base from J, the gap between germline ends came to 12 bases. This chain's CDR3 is CASSLSARNTEAFF. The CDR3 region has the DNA TGTGCCAGCAGCCTTTCTGCTAGGAACACTGAAGCTTTCTTT.

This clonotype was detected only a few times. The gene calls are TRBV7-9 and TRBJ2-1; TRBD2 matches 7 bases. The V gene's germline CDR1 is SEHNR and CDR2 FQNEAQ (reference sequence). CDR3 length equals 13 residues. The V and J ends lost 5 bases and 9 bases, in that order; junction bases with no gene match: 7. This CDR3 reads CASSRDYEGEQFF. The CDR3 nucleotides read TGTGCCAGCAGCCGGGACTACGAGGGTGAGCAGTTCTTC.

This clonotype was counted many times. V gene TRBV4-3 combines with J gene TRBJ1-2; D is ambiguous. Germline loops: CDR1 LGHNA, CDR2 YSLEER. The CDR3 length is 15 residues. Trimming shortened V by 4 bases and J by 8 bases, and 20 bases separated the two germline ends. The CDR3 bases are TGCGCCAGCAGCCTTCCGGGTCTCCCTAGGGAAGGCTACACCTTC. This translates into CASSLPGLPREGYTF.